The entry that follows covers one TCR beta chain sequence. As yet, its antigen is unknown. The PCR used 60 Vbeta and 13 Jbeta primers. The table came from immunoSEQ multiplex PCR; TCRdb's copy has only in-frame clones and leaves some out. Here the sample spans 110,000 to 150,000 clones, more than 70% being singletons. Nominal health characterized the donors when sampled, though unrecorded immune exposures were likely. The data are from a study of cytomegalovirus exposure and HLA in healthy donors. Findings and limits, study-wide: Researchers reported from a later analysis that most CMV-associated TCR beta chains appeared HLA-restricted. The productive fraction for most TCR beta V segments was about 90% or about 30% in an earlier analysis.

The specimen was PBMCs. The clonotype comes from a woman aged 40 to 55 in good health and CMV-seronegative.

For the CDR3, the DNA is TGTGCCAGTAGGGGAGTAGCGGGGGGGCCAGGTACGCAGTATTTT. Its protein product is CASRGVAGGPGTQYF. This sequence joins TRBV19 and TRBJ2-3; TRBD2 aligns across 11 bases. Germline-derived CDR1 and CDR2 are LNHDA and SQIVND (reference sequence). Trimming cost V 6 bases and J 8 bases; bases outside gene matches: 10. This CDR3 comprises 15 residues.